Listed below are T cell receptor beta chains from one sample, sequenced in a study of OX40 agonist ivuxolimab in advanced cancers. Using immunoSEQ multiplex PCR, the repertoire was profiled, and TCRdb retains in-frame clones only, with some absent. Altogether approximately 66,000 clones are present, just over 85% being singletons, with the ten largest covering around 0.73%. Sequencing was performed on CD4+ or CD8+ T cells sorted from blood, taken in a trial of the OX40 agonist ivuxolimab. The source of these receptors is an adult with an advanced solid tumor such as melanoma, head and neck, liver or kidney cancer. CDR3s include the opening cysteine and the closing phenylalanine or tryptophan. Each record gives: J gene, clone size, V gene, D gene, CDR3 DNA, CDR3 protein. A D gene is named only where the DNA matches it firmly. Expanded clones are given a class, and other clones once, few, many or no size at all.

>TRBJ1-5|once|TRBV6-5|NA
TGTGCCAGCAGTTACTCCGGGAGCAATCAGCCCCAGCATTTT
CASSYSGSNQPQHF
>TRBJ2-7|NA|TRBV7-2|NA
TGTGCCAGCAGCTTACCAGGGGATAGCTCCTACGAGCAGTACTTC
CASSLPGDSSYEQYF
>TRBJ1-1|NA|TRBV14|NA
TGTGCCAGCAGCAGGGGGTCGGTAAACACTGAAGCTTTCTTT
CASSRGSVNTEAFF
>TRBJ1-1|NA|TRBV7-2|NA
TGTGCCAGCAGCTTAGAAGGGATAGGTGAAGCTTTCTTT
CASSLEGIGEAFF
>TRBJ1-2|NA|TRBV11-3|NA
TGTGCCAGCAGCCCGCCTAGGGAAAATACAGGGAACTATGGCTACACCTTC
CASSPPRENTGNYGYTF
>TRBJ2-7|NA|TRBV7-9|NA
TGTGCCAGCAGCTTACTAGCCCAGCAGTACTTC
CASSLLAQQYF
>TRBJ2-3|NA|TRBV7-2|NA
TGTGCCAGCACCTCATTTATTGGTCGGACAGATACGCAGTATTTT
CASTSFIGRTDTQYF
>TRBJ2-3|NA|TRBV2|NA
TGTGCCAGCAGTGAAGCGCGGGGCACAGATACGCAGTATTTT
CASSEARGTDTQYF
>TRBJ2-7|NA|TRBV5-5|NA
TGTGCCAGCAGCTTGTACAGGACAGCCACCTACGAGCAGTACTTC
CASSLYRTATYEQYF
>TRBJ2-1|NA|TRBV18|TRBD2
TGTGCCAGCTCACCAGTGAGCGGGAGGGCTGAGCAGTTCTTC
CASSPVSGRAEQFF
>TRBJ2-6|NA|TRBV9|NA
TGTGCCAGCAGCGCCCAAAACGGTGGGGCTGGGGCCAACGTCCTGACTTTC
CASSAQNGGAGANVLTF
>TRBJ2-2|NA|TRBV7-6|NA
TGTGCCAGCAGTTCCCGCGGGACGGGGGAGCTGTTTTTT
CASSSRGTGELFF
>TRBJ2-3|NA|TRBV7-9|TRBD1
TGTGCCAGCAGCTTAGGGACAGGGGGCGTAGATACGCAGTATTTT
CASSLGTGGVDTQYF
>TRBJ1-2|NA|TRBV29-1|NA
TGCAGCGTTGATCAGAATACTAACTATGGCTACACCTTC
CSVDQNTNYGYTF
>TRBJ2-7|NA|TRBV10-3|NA
TGTGCCATCAGTGAGTCTGGCAGTCAAGAGCAGTACTTC
CAISESGSQEQYF
>TRBJ1-1|NA|TRBV6-6|NA
TGTGCCAGCAGACAGGGTCCACACACTGAAGCTTTCTTT
CASRQGPHTEAFF
>TRBJ2-2|few|TRBV18|TRBD1
TGTGCCAGCTCACCCGGGACAGGGGGCACCGGGGAGCTGTTTTTT
CASSPGTGGTGELFF
>TRBJ1-4|NA|TRBV2|NA
TGTGCCAGCAGTGGCCTTGAAAAACTGTTTTTT
CASSGLEKLFF
>TRBJ1-2|NA|TRBV6-1|NA
TGTGCCAGCAGTGAAGCGCTTGCGGTAGGGGATGCTGGCTACACCTTC
CASSEALAVGDAGYTF
>TRBJ2-1|NA|TRBV10-3|TRBD2
TGTGCCATCAGTGAGTGGGGACTAGCGGGGCACAATGAGCAGTTCTTC
CAISEWGLAGHNEQFF
>TRBJ2-3|NA|TRBV10-3|NA
TGTGCCATCAGTGAAGAGAGACGAGATACGCAGTATTTT
CAISEERRDTQYF
>TRBJ2-5|NA|TRBV25-1|NA
TGTGCCAGCACTGAGACCCAGTACTTC
CASTETQYF
>TRBJ2-5|few|TRBV19|TRBD2
TGTGCCAGTAGTATAGGTAGCGGGGGGCCGTGGGAGACCCAGTACTTC
CASSIGSGGPWETQYF
>TRBJ2-3|NA|TRBV7-6|TRBD2
TGTGCCAGCAGCTCCCTCGGGGGGGTCAACACAGATACGCAGTATTTT
CASSSLGGVNTDTQYF
>TRBJ2-3|NA|TRBV9|NA
TGTGCCAGCAGCGCCAACCAGGGAGATACGCAGTATTTT
CASSANQGDTQYF
>TRBJ2-6|NA|TRBV6-5|NA
TGTGCCAGCAGGTCGACTGGGGCCAACGTCCTGACTTTC
CASRSTGANVLTF
>TRBJ1-4|NA|TRBV7-9|NA
TGTGCCAGCAGCCACTGGGGGGGCAGGACTAATGAAAAACTGTTTTTT
CASSHWGGRTNEKLFF
>TRBJ2-3|NA|TRBV5-1|NA
TGCGCCAGCAGCTTGGAGGTCAGGGGCGGGACAGATACGCAGTATTTT
CASSLEVRGGTDTQYF
>TRBJ2-1|NA|TRBV18|TRBD2
TGTGCCAGCTCACCAAGTTCTCTAGCGGGAACCGCTGAGCAGTTCTTC
CASSPSSLAGTAEQFF
>TRBJ2-3|NA|TRBV4-3|TRBD2
TGCGCCAGCAGCCGAGTTTCCCAGCGGACTAGCGGGAGTGTTAGTCGATTAGATACGCAGTATTTT
CASSRVSQRTSGSVSRLDTQYF
>TRBJ2-7|NA|TRBV10-2|TRBD2
TGCGCCAGCAGTGACTCTAGCGGGAGCTCCTACGAGCAGTACTTC
CASSDSSGSSYEQYF